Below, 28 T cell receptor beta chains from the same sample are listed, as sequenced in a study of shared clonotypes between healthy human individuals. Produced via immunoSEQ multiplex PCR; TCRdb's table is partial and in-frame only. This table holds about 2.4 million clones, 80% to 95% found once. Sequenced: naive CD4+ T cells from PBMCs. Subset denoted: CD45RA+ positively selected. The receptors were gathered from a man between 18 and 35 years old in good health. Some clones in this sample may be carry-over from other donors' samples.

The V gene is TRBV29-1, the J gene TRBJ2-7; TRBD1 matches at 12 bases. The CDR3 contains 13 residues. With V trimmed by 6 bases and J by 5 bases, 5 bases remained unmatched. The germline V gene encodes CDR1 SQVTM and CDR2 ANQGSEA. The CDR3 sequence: CSVGGQGADEQYF. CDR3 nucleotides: TGCAGCGTCGGGGGACAGGGGGCCGACGAGCAGTACTTC.

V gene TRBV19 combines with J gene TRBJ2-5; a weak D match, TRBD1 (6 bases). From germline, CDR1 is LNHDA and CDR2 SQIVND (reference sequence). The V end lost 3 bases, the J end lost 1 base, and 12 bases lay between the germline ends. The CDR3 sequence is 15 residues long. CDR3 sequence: CASSIIGGPQETQYF. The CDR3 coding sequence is TGTGCCAGTAGTATCATAGGGGGTCCCCAAGAGACCCAGTACTTC.

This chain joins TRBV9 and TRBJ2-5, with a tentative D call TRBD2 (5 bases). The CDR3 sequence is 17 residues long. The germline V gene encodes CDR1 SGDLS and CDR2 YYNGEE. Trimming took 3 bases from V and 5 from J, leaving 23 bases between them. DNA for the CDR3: TGTGCCAGCAGCGGAGATTATAGCGTGTGGGCTGGGGAGACCCAGTACTTC. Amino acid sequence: CASSGDYSVWAGETQYF.

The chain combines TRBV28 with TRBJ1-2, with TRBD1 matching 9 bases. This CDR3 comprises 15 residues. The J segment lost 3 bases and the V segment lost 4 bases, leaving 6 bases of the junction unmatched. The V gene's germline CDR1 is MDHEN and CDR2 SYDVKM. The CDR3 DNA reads TGTGCCAGCAGTTCACCGGGACAGGGCCACTATGGCTACACCTTC. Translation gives CASSSPGQGHYGYTF.

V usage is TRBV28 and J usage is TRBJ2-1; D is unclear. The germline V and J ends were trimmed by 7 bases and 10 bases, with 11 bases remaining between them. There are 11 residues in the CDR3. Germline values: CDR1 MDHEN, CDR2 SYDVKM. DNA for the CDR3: TGTGCCAGCAAAGGCACCACGGAGCAGTTCTTC. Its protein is CASKGTTEQFF.

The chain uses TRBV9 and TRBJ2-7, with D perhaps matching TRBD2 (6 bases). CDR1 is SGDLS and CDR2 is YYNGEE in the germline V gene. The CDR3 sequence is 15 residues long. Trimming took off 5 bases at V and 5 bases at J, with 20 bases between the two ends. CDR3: CASSYSRDLGDEQYF. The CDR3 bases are TGTGCCAGCAGTTACTCCCGGGACTTAGGCGACGAGCAGTACTTC.

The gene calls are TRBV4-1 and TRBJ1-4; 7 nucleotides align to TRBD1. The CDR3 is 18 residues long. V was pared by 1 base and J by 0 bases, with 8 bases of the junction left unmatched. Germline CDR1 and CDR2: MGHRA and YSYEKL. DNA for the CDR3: TGCGCCAGCAGCCAAGGGCGGGACAGCGACGCAACTAATGAAAAACTGTTTTTT. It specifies CASSQGRDSDATNEKLFF.

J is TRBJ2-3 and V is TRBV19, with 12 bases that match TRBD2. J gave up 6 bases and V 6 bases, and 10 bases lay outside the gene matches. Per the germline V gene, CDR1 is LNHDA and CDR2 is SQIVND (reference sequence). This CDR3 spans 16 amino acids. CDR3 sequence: CASSALAGGNADTQYF. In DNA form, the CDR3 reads TGTGCCAGTAGCGCACTAGCGGGAGGTAACGCGGATACGCAGTATTTT. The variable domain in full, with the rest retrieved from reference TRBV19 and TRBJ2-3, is DGGITQSPKYLFRKEGQNVTLSCEQNLNHDAMYWYRQDPGQGLRLIYYSQIVNDFQKGDIAEGYSVSREKKESFPLTVTSAQKNPTAFYLCASSALAGGNADTQYFGPGTRLTVL.

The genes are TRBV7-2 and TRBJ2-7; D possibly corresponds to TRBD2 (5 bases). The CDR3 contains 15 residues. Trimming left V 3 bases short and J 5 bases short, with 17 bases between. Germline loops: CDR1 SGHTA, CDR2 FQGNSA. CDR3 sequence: CASSFRARAVHEQYF. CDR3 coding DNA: TGTGCCAGCAGCTTCCGAGCGAGAGCGGTTCACGAGCAGTACTTC.

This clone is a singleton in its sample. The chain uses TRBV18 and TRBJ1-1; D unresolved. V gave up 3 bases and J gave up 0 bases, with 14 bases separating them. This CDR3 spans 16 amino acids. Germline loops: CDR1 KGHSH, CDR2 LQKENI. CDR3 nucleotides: TGTGCCAGCTCACCGGTACAGTTATTCATGAACACTGAAGCTTTCTTT. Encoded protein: CASSPVQLFMNTEAFF. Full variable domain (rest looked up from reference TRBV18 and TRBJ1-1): NAGVMQNPRHLVRRRGQEARLRCSPMKGHSHVYWYRQLPEEGLKFMVYLQKENIIDESGMPKERFSAEFPKEGPSILRIQQVVRGDSAAYFCASSPVQLFMNTEAFFGQGTRLTVV.

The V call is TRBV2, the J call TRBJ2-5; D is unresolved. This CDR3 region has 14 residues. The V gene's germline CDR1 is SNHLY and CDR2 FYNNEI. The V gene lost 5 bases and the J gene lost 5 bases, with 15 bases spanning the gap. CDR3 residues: CASSPGRAGETQYF. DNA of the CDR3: TGTGCCAGCAGTCCCGGTCGGGCCGGCGAGACCCAGTACTTC.

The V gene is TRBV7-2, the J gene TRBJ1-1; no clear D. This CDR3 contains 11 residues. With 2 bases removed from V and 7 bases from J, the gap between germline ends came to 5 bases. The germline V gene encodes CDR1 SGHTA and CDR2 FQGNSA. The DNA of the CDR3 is TGTGCCAGCAGCTTAATGAGTGAAGCTTTCTTT. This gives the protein CASSLMSEAFF.

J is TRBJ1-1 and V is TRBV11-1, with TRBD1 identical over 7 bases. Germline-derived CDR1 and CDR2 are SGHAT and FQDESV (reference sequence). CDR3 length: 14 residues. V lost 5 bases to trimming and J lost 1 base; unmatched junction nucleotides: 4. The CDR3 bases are TGTGCCAGCAGCATGACAGGGAAGAACACTGAAGCTTTCTTT. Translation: CASSMTGKNTEAFF.

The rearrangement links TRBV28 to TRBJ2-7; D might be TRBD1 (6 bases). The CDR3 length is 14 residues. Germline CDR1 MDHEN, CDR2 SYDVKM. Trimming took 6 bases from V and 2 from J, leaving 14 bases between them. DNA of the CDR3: TGTGCCAGCAGGAGGACAGCTACCACCTACGAGCAGTACTTC. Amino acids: CASRRTATTYEQYF. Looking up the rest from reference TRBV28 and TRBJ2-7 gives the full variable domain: DVKVTQSSRYLVKRTGEKVFLECVQDMDHENMFWYRQDPGLGLRLIYFSYDVKMKEKGDIPEGYSVSREKKERFSLILESASTNQTSMYLCASRRTATTYEQYFGPGTRLTVT.

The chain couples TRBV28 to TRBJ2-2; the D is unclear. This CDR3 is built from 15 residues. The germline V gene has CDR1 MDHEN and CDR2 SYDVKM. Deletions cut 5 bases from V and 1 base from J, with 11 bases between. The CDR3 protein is CASSRYLMNTGELFF. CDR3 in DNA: TGTGCCAGCAGTCGGTACCTTATGAACACCGGGGAGCTGTTTTTT.

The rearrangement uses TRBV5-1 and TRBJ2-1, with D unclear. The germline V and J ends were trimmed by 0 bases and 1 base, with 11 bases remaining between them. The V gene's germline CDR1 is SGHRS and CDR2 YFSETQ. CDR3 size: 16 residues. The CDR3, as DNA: TGCGCCAGCAGCTTGGCCACTCAGTCTTCCTACAATGAGCAGTTCTTC. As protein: CASSLATQSSYNEQFF. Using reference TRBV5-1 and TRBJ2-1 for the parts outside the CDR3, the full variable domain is KAGVTQTPRYLIKTRGQQVTLSCSPISGHRSVSWYQQTPGQGLQFLFEYFSETQRNKGNFPGRFSGRQFSNSRSEMNVSTLELGDSALYLCASSLATQSSYNEQFFGPGTRLTVL.

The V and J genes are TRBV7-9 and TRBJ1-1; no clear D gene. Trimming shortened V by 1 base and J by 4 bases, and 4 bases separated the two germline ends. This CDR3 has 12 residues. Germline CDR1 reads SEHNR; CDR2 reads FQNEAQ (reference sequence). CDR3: CASSLGFTEAFF. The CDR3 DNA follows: TGTGCCAGCAGCTTAGGTTTCACTGAAGCTTTCTTT.

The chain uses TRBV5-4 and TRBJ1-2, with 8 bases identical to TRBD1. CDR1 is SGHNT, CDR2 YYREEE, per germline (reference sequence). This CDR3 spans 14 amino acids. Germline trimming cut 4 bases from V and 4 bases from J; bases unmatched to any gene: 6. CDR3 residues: CASSGRDRTYGYTF. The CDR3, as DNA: TGTGCCAGCAGCGGCCGGGACAGGACCTATGGCTACACCTTC.

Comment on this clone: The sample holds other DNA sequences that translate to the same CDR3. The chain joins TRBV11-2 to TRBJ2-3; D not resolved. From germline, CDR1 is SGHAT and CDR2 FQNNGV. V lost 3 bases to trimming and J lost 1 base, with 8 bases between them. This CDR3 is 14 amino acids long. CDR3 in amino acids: CASSFTRGTDTQYF. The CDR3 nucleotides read TGTGCCAGCAGCTTTACAAGGGGCACAGATACGCAGTATTTT.

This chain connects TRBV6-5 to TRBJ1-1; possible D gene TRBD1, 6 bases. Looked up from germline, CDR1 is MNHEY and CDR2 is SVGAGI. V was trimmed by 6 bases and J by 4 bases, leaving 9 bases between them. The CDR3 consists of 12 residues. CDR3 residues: CASRGQPTEAFF. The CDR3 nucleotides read TGTGCCAGCAGAGGACAGCCCACTGAAGCTTTCTTT.

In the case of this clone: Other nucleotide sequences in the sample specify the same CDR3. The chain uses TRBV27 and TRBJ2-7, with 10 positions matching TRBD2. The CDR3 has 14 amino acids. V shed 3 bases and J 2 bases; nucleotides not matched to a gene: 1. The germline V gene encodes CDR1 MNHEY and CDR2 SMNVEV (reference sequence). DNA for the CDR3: TGTGCCAGCAGTTTGAGCGGGAGGGCCTACGAGCAGTACTTC. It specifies CASSLSGRAYEQYF.

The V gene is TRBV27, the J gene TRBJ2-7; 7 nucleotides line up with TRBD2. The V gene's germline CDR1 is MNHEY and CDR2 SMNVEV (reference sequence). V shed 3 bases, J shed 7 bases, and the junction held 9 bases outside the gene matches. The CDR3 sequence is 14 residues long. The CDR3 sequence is CASSFAGAAGEQYF. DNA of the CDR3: TGTGCCAGCAGTTTCGCGGGAGCGGCGGGGGAGCAGTACTTC.

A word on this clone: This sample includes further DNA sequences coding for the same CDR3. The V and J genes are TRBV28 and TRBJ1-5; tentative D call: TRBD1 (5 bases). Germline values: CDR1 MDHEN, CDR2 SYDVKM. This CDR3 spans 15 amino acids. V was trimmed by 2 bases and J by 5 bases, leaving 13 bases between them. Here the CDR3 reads CASSLGQGFDQPQHF. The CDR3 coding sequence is TGTGCCAGCAGTTTAGGCCAGGGTTTCGATCAGCCCCAGCATTTT.

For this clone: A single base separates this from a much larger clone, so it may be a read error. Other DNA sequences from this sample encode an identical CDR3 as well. The CDR3 nucleotides are TGTGCCAGCAGCTTCCAGGGGAACACTGAAGCTTTCTTT. This encodes CASSFQGNTEAFF. V gene TRBV7-8 combines with J gene TRBJ1-1; weak D call: TRBD1 (5 bases). Trimming pared 3 bases from V and 1 base from J, leaving 6 bases between. Germline assignment: CDR1 SGHVS and CDR2 FQNEAQ. This CDR3 contains 13 residues.

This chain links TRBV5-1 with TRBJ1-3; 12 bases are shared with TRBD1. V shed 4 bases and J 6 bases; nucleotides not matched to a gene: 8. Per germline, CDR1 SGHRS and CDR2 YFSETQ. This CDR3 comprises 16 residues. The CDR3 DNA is TGCGCCAGCAGCCTGGGGACAGGGGGCAGCTTAAACACCATATATTTT. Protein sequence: CASSLGTGGSLNTIYF.

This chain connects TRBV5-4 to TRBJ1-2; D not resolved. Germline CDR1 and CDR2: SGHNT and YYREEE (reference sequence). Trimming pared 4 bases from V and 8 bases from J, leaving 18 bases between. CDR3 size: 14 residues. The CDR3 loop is CASSPPDRLSGYTF. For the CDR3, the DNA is TGTGCCAGCAGCCCCCCCGACCGACTATCCGGCTACACCTTC.

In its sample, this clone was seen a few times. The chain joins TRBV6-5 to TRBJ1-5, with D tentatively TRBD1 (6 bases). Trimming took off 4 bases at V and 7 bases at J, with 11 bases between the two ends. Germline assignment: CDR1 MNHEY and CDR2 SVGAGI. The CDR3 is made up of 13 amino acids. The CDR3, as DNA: TGTGCCAGCAGTTTGGGGGGCGAGCAGCCCCAGCATTTT. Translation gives CASSLGGEQPQHF.

CDR3 sequence (DNA): TGCGCCAGCAGCCGGGGACCGATTATGAACACTGAAGCTTTCTTT. It translates to CASSRGPIMNTEAFF. The V call is TRBV5-1, the J call TRBJ1-1, with D maybe TRBD1 (5 bases). The CDR3 loop spans 15 amino acids. V shed 4 bases and J shed 0 bases, with 13 bases lying between them. Germline CDR1 SGHRS, CDR2 YFSETQ.